These 27 T cell receptor beta chains were all obtained from the same sample, sequenced in a study of OX40 agonist ivuxolimab in advanced cancers. The method was immunoSEQ multiplex PCR; TCRdb's version includes in-frame clones alone and lacks a portion of them. The table lists fewer than 75,000 clones, roughly 87% of them singletons, with 2.8% in the top ten. The sequencing used CD4+ or CD8+ T cells sorted from blood, collected in a trial of the OX40 agonist ivuxolimab. The receptors stem from an adult with an advanced solid tumor such as melanoma, head and neck, liver or kidney cancer.

This chain links TRBV6-1 with TRBJ2-7; D call uncertain. The CDR3 contains 13 residues. The germline V gene encodes CDR1 MNHNS and CDR2 SASEGT. Trimming left V 4 bases short and J 3 bases short, with 10 bases between. The chain's CDR3 is CASSAFGDYEQYF. In DNA form, the CDR3 reads TGTGCCAGCAGTGCCTTTGGAGACTACGAGCAGTACTTC.

This clone showed up just once. The J gene is TRBJ2-4, the V gene TRBV30; TRBD2 agrees at 10 bases. Germline trimming cut 5 bases from V and 0 bases from J; bases unmatched to any gene: 4. From germline, CDR1 is GTSNPN and CDR2 SVGIG (reference sequence). The CDR3 extends over 15 amino acids. In DNA form, the CDR3 reads TGTGCCTGGGAGCGGGAGGGCCTAGCCAAAAACATTCAGTACTTC. It is translated as CAWEREGLAKNIQYF.

The chain is built from TRBV11-2 and TRBJ2-2; 12 bases line up with TRBD2. V trimming: 5 bases; J trimming: 7 bases; junction bases outside the gene matches: 8. Germline CDR1 and CDR2: SGHAT and FQNNGV. This CDR3 is 16 amino acids long. CDR3 region: CASSKYGLAGLGELFF. CDR3 nucleotide sequence: TGTGCCAGCAGCAAGTACGGACTAGCGGGACTCGGGGAGCTGTTTTTT.

The chain links TRBV18 to TRBJ1-5; the D gene is possibly TRBD1 (5 bases). V was clipped by 5 bases and J by 3 bases, with 14 bases between them. The germline gives CDR1 KGHSH, CDR2 LQKENI. This CDR3 contains 15 residues. The CDR3 nucleotides are TGTGCCAGCTCAGGAACAGGTGTGTACAATCAGCCCCAGCATTTT. Its translation: CASSGTGVYNQPQHF.

V is TRBV7-9 and J is TRBJ2-5; no clear D. This CDR3 is 12 amino acids long. V was trimmed by 5 bases and J by 5 bases, leaving 9 bases between them. Germline-derived CDR1 and CDR2 are SEHNR and FQNEAQ (reference sequence). The chain's CDR3 is CASSPGLETQYF. In DNA, the CDR3 is TGTGCCAGCAGCCCTGGGCTGGAGACCCAGTACTTC.

This sequence joins TRBV6-5 and TRBJ1-3; no firm D call. The CDR3 contains 14 residues. Germline values: CDR1 MNHEY, CDR2 SVGAGI. Trimming shortened V by 5 bases and J by 4 bases, and 12 bases separated the two germline ends. The CDR3 DNA follows: TGTGCCAGCAGTCCCGGAAGTATAGGAAACACCATATATTTT. It is translated as CASSPGSIGNTIYF.

The gene calls are TRBV2 and TRBJ2-1; 7 nucleotides align to TRBD1. V lost 10 bases to trimming and J lost 7 bases; unmatched junction nucleotides: 13. Germline loops: CDR1 SNHLY, CDR2 FYNNEI. The CDR3 consists of 14 residues. CDR3 sequence: CATVRDRMLNEQFF. The CDR3 bases are TGTGCCACCGTACGGGACAGAATGTTGAATGAGCAGTTCTTC.

In this sample, this clone turned up a few times. The chain links TRBV7-9 to TRBJ2-1, with TRBD2 matching 10 bases. The CDR3 consists of 15 residues. The germline V gene encodes CDR1 SEHNR and CDR2 FQNEAQ (reference sequence). Losses at the gene ends were 5 bases for V and 9 bases for J; bases not matched to a gene: 10. The CDR3 sequence is CASSPGLAVGGEQFF. In nucleotides, the CDR3 is TGTGCCAGCAGCCCAGGACTAGCGGTAGGTGGTGAGCAGTTCTTC.

To note about this clone: At one end the junction does not follow the germline gene, possibly because of a read error. The sample holds other DNA sequences that translate to the same CDR3. The V call is TRBV5-8, the J call TRBJ2-7, with D unresolved. The CDR3 contains 15 residues. Per the germline V gene, CDR1 is SGHTS and CDR2 is YDEGEE. This CDR3 reads CASSLVAGNDHEQYF. In DNA form, the CDR3 reads TGTGCCAGCAGCTTGGTGGCAGGTAATGACCACGAGCAGTATTTC. The whole variable domain, filled in from reference TRBV5-8 and TRBJ2-7, reads EAGVTQSPTHLIKTRGQQATLRCSPISGHTSVYWYQQALGLGLQFLLWYDEGEERNRGNFPPRFSGRQFPNYSSELNVNALELEDSALYLCASSLVAGNDHEQYFGPGTRLTVT.

The CDR3 DNA is TGCGCCAGCAGCGACCAGGGGGCGGGTACTGAAGCTTTCTTT. Encoded protein: CASSDQGAGTEAFF. The chain links TRBV5-1 to TRBJ1-1, with 8 nucleotides matching TRBD1. Looked up from germline, CDR1 is SGHRS and CDR2 is YFSETQ. The CDR3 covers 14 residues. The V and J ends lost 4 bases and 5 bases, in that order; junction bases with no gene match: 7.

V and J are TRBV6-5 and TRBJ1-3; possible D gene TRBD1, 6 bases. Trimming removed 0 bases from V and 4 bases from J, with 13 bases in between. The CDR3 has 16 amino acids. Germline lookup yields CDR1 MNHEY and CDR2 SVGAGI. This CDR3 is CASSYSRGGWGNTIYF. The CDR3 DNA reads TGTGCCAGCAGTTACTCGAGGGGGGGTTGGGGAAACACCATATATTTT.

This chain joins TRBV6-5 and TRBJ2-7, with no clear D. From germline, CDR1 is MNHEY and CDR2 SVGAGI. The CDR3 runs to 14 residues. V dropped 2 bases and J dropped 4 bases, with 12 bases sitting between them. Here the CDR3 DNA reads TGTGCCAGCAGTTACGCTTCAGGAGTATACGAGCAGTACTTC. Its protein product is CASSYASGVYEQYF.

The chain employs TRBV6-1 and TRBJ2-7; perhaps TRBD2 as D (7 bases). The CDR3 totals 15 residues. CDR1 is MNHNS and CDR2 is SASEGT in the germline V gene. Trimming took 7 bases from V and 1 from J, leaving 17 bases between them. CDR3 bases: TGTGCCAGCACCCCTGGGGGGGGACAATCCTACGAGCAGTACTTC. It specifies CASTPGGGQSYEQYF.

J is TRBJ2-7 and V is TRBV10-3, with D possibly being TRBD1 (6 bases). The CDR3 is 15 amino acids. The V end was cut by 3 bases, the J end by 1 base, with 13 bases between. Per germline, CDR1 ENHRY and CDR2 SYGVKD. In DNA, the CDR3 is TGTGCCATCAGTGACCACGACAGGAAATCCTACGAGCAGTACTTC. Its translation is CAISDHDRKSYEQYF.

This clone was counted only a few times. V usage is TRBV6-1 and J usage is TRBJ1-5, with D perhaps matching TRBD1 (6 bases). Germline V gene lookup returns CDR1 MNHNS and CDR2 SASEGT. The CDR3 consists of 13 residues. V was trimmed by 5 bases and J by 5 bases, leaving 10 bases between them. As DNA, the CDR3 is TGTGCCAGCAGTTCACAGGGATATCAGCCCCAGCATTTT. As protein: CASSSQGYQPQHF.

This chain joins TRBV10-2 and TRBJ2-4; 8 bases map to TRBD1. Looked up from germline, CDR1 is WSHSY and CDR2 is SAAADI. Unmatched junction bases numbered 9, after V lost 5 bases and J lost 9 bases. This CDR3 spans 14 amino acids. The CDR3 DNA reads as TGCGCCAGCAGTACACAGGGGGTGGAAGGCATTCAGTACTTC. Translating it yields CASSTQGVEGIQYF.

The CDR3 reads CASSVFLGQNTGELFF. Here the CDR3 DNA reads TGTGCCAGTAGTGTTTTTCTGGGACAGAACACCGGGGAGCTGTTTTTT. V is TRBV19 and J is TRBJ2-2, with D possibly being TRBD1 (6 bases). The germline V and J ends were trimmed by 5 bases and 1 base, with 14 bases remaining between them. This CDR3 has 16 residues. The germline gives CDR1 LNHDA, CDR2 SQIVND (reference sequence).

This clone was recorded a few times. The chain uses TRBV29-1 and TRBJ1-1; D not resolved. The CDR3 is 13 amino acids. Germline CDR1 and CDR2: SQVTM and ANQGSEA. The V end was cut by 3 bases, the J end by 0 bases, with 8 bases between. The CDR3: CSVEEVLNTEAFF. DNA for the CDR3: TGCAGCGTTGAGGAAGTCTTGAACACTGAAGCTTTCTTT.

This clone was counted between two and nine times. The rearrangement uses TRBV28 and TRBJ1-1, with 8 bases identical to TRBD1. Germline values: CDR1 MDHEN, CDR2 SYDVKM. The CDR3 sequence is 18 residues long. V lost 5 bases to trimming and J lost 0 bases; unmatched junction nucleotides: 14. This chain's CDR3 is CASSPISTGVTLNTEAFF. In nucleotides, the CDR3 is TGTGCCAGCAGTCCTATCTCGACAGGGGTGACTTTGAACACTGAAGCTTTCTTT.

This rearrangement joins TRBV7-3 to TRBJ2-5; no definite D call. Germline V gives CDR1 SGHTA, CDR2 FQGTGA. V was clipped by 4 bases and J by 1 base, with 10 bases between them. The CDR3 is 14 amino acids. Here the CDR3 DNA reads TGTGCCAGCAGCTATTCCGGAGTCCAAGAGACCCAGTACTTC. Its translation: CASSYSGVQETQYF.

This clone is classed as medium-sized. This chain's CDR3 is CASSASGTSGRGTDTQYF. The CDR3 DNA sequence: TGTGCCAGCAGTGCCTCCGGGACTAGCGGGAGGGGCACAGATACGCAGTATTTT. The chain recombines TRBV2 with TRBJ2-3; 16 bases match TRBD2. Trimming at V came to 4 bases and at J to 1 base, leaving 5 bases not matched to a gene. CDR3 size: 18 residues. Looked up from germline, CDR1 is SNHLY and CDR2 is FYNNEI.

V usage is TRBV6-5 and J usage is TRBJ2-3; maybe TRBD1 (5 bases). The length of the CDR3 is 13 residues. CDR1 and CDR2 from the germline V gene are MNHEY and SVGAGI. V was trimmed by 11 bases and J by 5 bases, leaving 17 bases between them. DNA for the CDR3: TGTGCCGCCGGCAGGGCCTTTTTAGATACGCAGTATTTT. Protein sequence: CAAGRAFLDTQYF.

The rearrangement uses TRBV29-1 and TRBJ2-2; D uncertain. The CDR3 runs to 14 residues. CDR1 and CDR2 (germline): SQVTM, ANQGSEA. With 6 bases removed from V and 2 bases from J, the gap between germline ends came to 13 bases. The CDR3 DNA sequence: TGCAGCGTAGTTCCGGGCCATAACACCGGGGAGCTGTTTTTT. Translating it yields CSVVPGHNTGELFF.

CDR3 DNA: TGTGCCAGCTCACCGGAATCTGGAAACACCATATATTTT. The encoded protein is CASSPESGNTIYF. This chain joins TRBV18 and TRBJ1-3; D remains unclear. CDR1 and CDR2 from the germline V gene are KGHSH and LQKENI. Trimming cost V 3 bases and J 1 base, with 4 bases left between them. The CDR3 covers 13 residues.

The chain combines TRBV6-1 with TRBJ2-5; possibly TRBD1 for D (6 bases). The germline gives CDR1 MNHNS, CDR2 SASEGT. V was pared by 3 bases and J by 6 bases, with 14 bases between. The CDR3 has 14 amino acids. CDR3 DNA sequence: TGTGCCAGCAGTGACCAGACAGGCTGGAAGACCCAGTACTTC. Its translation: CASSDQTGWKTQYF.

This clone was recorded once. The chain carries TRBV7-8 and TRBJ2-5; D is uncertain. Germline V gene data show CDR1 as SGHVS and CDR2 as FQNEAQ. Trimming took off 3 bases at V and 5 bases at J, with 16 bases between the two ends. CDR3 length: 15 amino acids. The CDR3 sequence is CASSFPIGSGETQYF. The CDR3 DNA follows: TGTGCCAGCAGCTTCCCGATAGGAAGTGGTGAGACCCAGTACTTC.

The rearrangement links TRBV30 to TRBJ2-3; D is ambiguous. Germline values: CDR1 GTSNPN, CDR2 SVGIG (reference sequence). The CDR3 spans 11 residues. Trimming cost V 4 bases and J 4 bases, with 6 bases left between them. The CDR3 DNA reads as TGTGCCTGGACTCCCGCAGATACGCAGTATTTT. Its protein product is CAWTPADTQYF.